This record looks at one T cell receptor beta chain sequence and its context. The data stem from a study of blood T cell repertoires in COVID-19. Study-level background: The cDNA or gDNA used as material had been derived from T cells, B-cell-depleted T cells, or PBMCs.

The repertoire was sequenced with immunoSEQ multiplex PCR; TCRdb's copy has only in-frame clones and lacks some. The sample records about 80,000 clones, around 89% being singletons. Germline V CDR1 and CDR2: SGHAT, FQNNGV. With V trimmed by 5 bases and J by 2 bases, 3 bases remained unmatched. The CDR3 loop spans 16 amino acids. The sequenced sample consisted of peripheral blood. The chain carries TRBV11-2 and TRBJ2-6, with 10 bases that match TRBD1. This TCR was sampled from a woman aged 80 or over with acute or convalescent COVID-19. The CDR3, as DNA: TGTGCCAGCAGCCGGGACAGGGGAACTGGGGCCAACGTCCTGACTTTC. Amino acid sequence: CASSRDRGTGANVLTF.